A selection of T cell receptor beta chains follows, all from one sample in a study of blood T cell repertoires in COVID-19. Some clones are missing from TCRdb's copy, which holds only in-frame ones; the method was immunoSEQ multiplex PCR. The sample has around 190,000 clones, around 80% seen once; the top ten hold roughly 6.8%. The sample comprised peripheral blood. The source is a man in his 70s with active or convalescent COVID-19. Each CDR3 is given with its conserved first and last residue.

J	V	CDR3
TRBJ2-5	TRBV6-5	CASTQGGLQETQYF
TRBJ1-6	TRBV10-2	CASSTSSYNSPLHF
TRBJ1-1	TRBV3-1/TRBV3-2	CASSQGTGNTEAFF
TRBJ2-7	TRBV5-1	CASSRPDRAPYEQYF
TRBJ1-1	TRBV4-2	CASSQDFSTEAFF
TRBJ2-1	TRBV5-4	CASSAMGGGGGTNNEQFF
TRBJ1-5	TRBV4-2	CASSHYRVSNQPQHF
TRBJ1-4	TRBV4-2	CASSQDTEQSFNEKLFF
TRBJ2-5	TRBV7-8	CASNQGGLGGKETQYF
TRBJ1-4	TRBV7-2	CASSSHQIREKLFF
TRBJ2-1	TRBV12-5	CASGLSPGGSSYNEQFF
TRBJ1-6	TRBV27	CASSFRVSSYNSPLHF
TRBJ1-1	TRBV5-1	CASSQGLSGAEAFF
TRBJ2-6	TRBV11-2	CASSRPSRGPSSGANVLTF
TRBJ2-3	TRBV5-1	CASSPGLVGGTDTQYF
TRBJ1-2	TRBV19	CASSINQAKGGAYGYTF
TRBJ2-2	TRBV6-2/TRBV6-3	CASSYDLAANTGELFF
TRBJ1-1	TRBV6-5	CASSRDRAQAEAFF
TRBJ2-7	TRBV15	CATSRGPDRAVSSEQYF
TRBJ2-7	TRBV10-3	CAARPIGAYEQYF
TRBJ2-3	TRBV5-1	CASSFQGSTDTQYF
TRBJ2-7	TRBV20-1	CSASAAGYEQYF
TRBJ2-3	TRBV25-1	CASSEWDTGTTDTQYF
TRBJ2-7	TRBV10-3	CATGTGAGEGGEQYF
TRBJ1-5	TRBV6-2/TRBV6-3	CASSYPSGYNQPQHF
TRBJ1-5	TRBV27	CASSLHRGQPQHF
TRBJ1-1	TRBV3-1/TRBV3-2	CASSRQLDTEAFF
TRBJ2-7	TRBV7-2	CASSPLTESYEQYF
TRBJ2-3	TRBV10-2	CAIRGLAGSTDTQYF
TRBJ1-1	TRBV30	CAWGQQATGNTEAFF
TRBJ1-1	TRBV14	CASSRQTGSNTEAFF
TRBJ2-1	TRBV2	CASSEVRRDGYNEQFF
TRBJ1-3	TRBV6-1	CASSEVGSPDNTIYF
TRBJ1-2	TRBV19	CASSIGTARANYGYTF
TRBJ1-2	TRBV30	CAWSVYYGYTF
TRBJ2-7	TRBV2	CASNPPGQGRSEQYF
TRBJ2-3	TRBV7-2	CASSFDRFTDTQYF
TRBJ1-1	TRBV10-3	CAIRGTERSTEAFF
TRBJ2-2	TRBV5-1	CASSPGQGFTGELFF
TRBJ1-1	TRBV7-9	CASSAESGNTEAFF
TRBJ2-2	TRBV12-5	CASGPDTGELFF
TRBJ2-1	TRBV7-7	CASSMSGGTFNEQFF
TRBJ1-2	TRBV19	CASSRQGSSFGYTF
TRBJ1-5	TRBV5-4	CASSLDYNQPQHF
TRBJ2-7	TRBV6-5	CASSRGRAYEQYF
TRBJ1-2	TRBV19	CASSQDRGPPYGYTF
TRBJ2-7	TRBV11-2	CASSLDRFGGQGAEEQYF
TRBJ2-6	TRBV3-1/TRBV3-2	CASSQEGNGANVLTF
TRBJ2-7	TRBV7-9	CASSLGLPGDYEQYF
TRBJ2-3	TRBV19	CASGGRKREGPTDTQYF
TRBJ2-7	TRBV5-1	CASSPPGGGANEQYF
TRBJ2-7	TRBV24-1	CATLLRGSEQYF
TRBJ2-7	TRBV7-9	CASSAPMSGRGLEQYF